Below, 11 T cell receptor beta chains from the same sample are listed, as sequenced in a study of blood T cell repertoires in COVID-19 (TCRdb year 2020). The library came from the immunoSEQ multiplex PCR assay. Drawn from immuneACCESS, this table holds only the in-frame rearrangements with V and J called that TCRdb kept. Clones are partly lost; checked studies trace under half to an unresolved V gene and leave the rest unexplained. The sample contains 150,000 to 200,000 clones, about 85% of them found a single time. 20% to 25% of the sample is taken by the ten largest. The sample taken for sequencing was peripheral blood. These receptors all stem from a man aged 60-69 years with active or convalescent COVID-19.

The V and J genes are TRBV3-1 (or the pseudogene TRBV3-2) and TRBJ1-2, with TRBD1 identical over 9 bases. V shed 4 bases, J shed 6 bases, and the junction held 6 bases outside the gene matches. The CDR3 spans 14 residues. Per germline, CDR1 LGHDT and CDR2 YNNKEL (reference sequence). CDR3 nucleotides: TGTGCCAGCAGCCGGGGACAGGGAGTAGATGGCTACACCTTC. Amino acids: CASSRGQGVDGYTF.

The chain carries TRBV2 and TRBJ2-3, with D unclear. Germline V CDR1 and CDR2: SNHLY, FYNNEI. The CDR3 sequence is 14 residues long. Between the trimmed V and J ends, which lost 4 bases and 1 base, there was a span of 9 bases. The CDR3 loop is CASSGAGGTDTQYF. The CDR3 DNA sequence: TGTGCCAGCAGTGGGGCTGGTGGCACAGATACGCAGTATTTT. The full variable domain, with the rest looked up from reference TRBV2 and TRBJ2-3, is EPEVTQTPSHQVTQMGQEVILRCVPISNHLYFYWYRQILGQKVEFLVSFYNNEISEKSEIFDDQFSVERPDGSNFTLKIRSTKLEDSAMYFCASSGAGGTDTQYFGPGTRLTVL.

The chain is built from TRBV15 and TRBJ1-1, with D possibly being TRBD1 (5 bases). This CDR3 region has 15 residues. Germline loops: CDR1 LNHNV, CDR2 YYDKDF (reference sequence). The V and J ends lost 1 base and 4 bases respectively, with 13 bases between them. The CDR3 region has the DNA TGTGCCACCAGCAGAGGCCCCGCAGGGCGCACTGAAGCTTTCTTT. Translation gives CATSRGPAGRTEAFF.

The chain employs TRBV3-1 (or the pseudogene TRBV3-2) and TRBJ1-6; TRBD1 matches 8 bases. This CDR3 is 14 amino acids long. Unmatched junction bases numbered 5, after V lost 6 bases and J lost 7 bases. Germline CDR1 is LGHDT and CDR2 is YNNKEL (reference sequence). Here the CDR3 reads CASRRTGSNSPLHF. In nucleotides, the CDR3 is TGTGCCAGCAGGAGGACAGGGAGCAATTCACCCCTCCACTTT.

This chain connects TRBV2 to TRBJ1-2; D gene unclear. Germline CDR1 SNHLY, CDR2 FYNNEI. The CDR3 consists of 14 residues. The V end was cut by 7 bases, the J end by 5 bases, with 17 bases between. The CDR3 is CASISEAVRYGYTF. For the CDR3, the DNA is TGTGCCAGCATCAGTGAGGCAGTCCGATATGGCTACACCTTC.

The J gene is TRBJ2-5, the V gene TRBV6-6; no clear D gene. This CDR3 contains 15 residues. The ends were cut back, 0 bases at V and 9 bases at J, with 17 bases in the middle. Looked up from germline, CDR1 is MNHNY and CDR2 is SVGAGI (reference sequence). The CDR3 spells CASSYSQAQPGAQYF. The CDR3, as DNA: TGTGCCAGCAGTTACTCTCAAGCTCAACCCGGAGCCCAGTACTTC.

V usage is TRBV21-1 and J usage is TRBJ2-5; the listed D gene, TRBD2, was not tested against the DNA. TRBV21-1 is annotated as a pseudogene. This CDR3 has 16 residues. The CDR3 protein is CASSKFRLVIKETQYF. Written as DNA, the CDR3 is TGTGCCAGCAGCAAATTCCGACTAGTGATCAAAGAGACCCAGTACTTC.

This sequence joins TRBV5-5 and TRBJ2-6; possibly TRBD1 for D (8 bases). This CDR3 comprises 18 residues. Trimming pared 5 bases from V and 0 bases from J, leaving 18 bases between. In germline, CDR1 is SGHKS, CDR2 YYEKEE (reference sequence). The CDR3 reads CASRVNRGRDSGANVLTF. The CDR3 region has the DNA TGTGCCAGCAGGGTAAACAGGGGGAGGGACTCTGGGGCCAACGTCCTGACTTTC.

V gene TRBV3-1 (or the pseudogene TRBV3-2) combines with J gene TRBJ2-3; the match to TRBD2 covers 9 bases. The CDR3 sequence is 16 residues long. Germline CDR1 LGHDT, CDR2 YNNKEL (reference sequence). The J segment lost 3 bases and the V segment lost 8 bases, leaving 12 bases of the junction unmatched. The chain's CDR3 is CASPQRGDVGTDTQYF. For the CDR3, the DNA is TGTGCCAGCCCTCAGCGGGGGGATGTAGGGACAGATACGCAGTATTTT.

The CDR3 DNA reads TGCAGTGCTAGTCCTAGCGGGGTCACCGGGGAGCTGTTTTTT. This codes for CSASPSGVTGELFF. The chain carries TRBV20-1 and TRBJ2-2; 9 bases are shared with TRBD2. The CDR3 is 14 residues long. Per the germline V gene, CDR1 is DFQATT and CDR2 is SNEGSKA (reference sequence). J gave up 4 bases and V 3 bases, and 3 bases lay outside the gene matches.

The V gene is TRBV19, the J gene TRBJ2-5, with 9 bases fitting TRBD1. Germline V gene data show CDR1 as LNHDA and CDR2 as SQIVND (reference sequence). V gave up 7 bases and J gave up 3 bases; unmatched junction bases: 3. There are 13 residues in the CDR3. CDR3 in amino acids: CASKGTGKETQYF. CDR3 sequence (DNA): TGTGCCAGTAAAGGGACAGGGAAAGAGACCCAGTACTTC.